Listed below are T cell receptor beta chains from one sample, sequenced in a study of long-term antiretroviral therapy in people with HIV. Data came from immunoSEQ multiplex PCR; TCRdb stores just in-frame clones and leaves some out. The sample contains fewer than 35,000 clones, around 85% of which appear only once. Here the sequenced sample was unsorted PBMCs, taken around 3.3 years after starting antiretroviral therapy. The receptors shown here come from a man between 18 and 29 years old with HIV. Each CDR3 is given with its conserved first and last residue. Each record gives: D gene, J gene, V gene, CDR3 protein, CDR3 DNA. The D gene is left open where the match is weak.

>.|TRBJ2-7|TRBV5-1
CASSLWGDYEQYF
TGCGCCAGCAGCTTATGGGGAGACTACGAGCAGTACTTC
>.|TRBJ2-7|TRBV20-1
CSATEWNEQYF
TGCAGTGCTACCGAGTGGAACGAGCAGTACTTC
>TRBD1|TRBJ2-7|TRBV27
CASRRPRGQVYEQYF
TGTGCCAGCAGGCGACCTCGAGGACAGGTCTACGAGCAGTACTTC
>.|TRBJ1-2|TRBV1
CTSSQDQGQGRNGYTF
TGCACCAGCAGCCAAGATCAGGGACAGGGCCGAAATGGCTACACCTTC
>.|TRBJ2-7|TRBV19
CASSDRSPSYEQYF
TGTGCCAGTAGTGACAGATCTCCTTCCTACGAGCAGTACTTC
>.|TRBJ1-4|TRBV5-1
CASSYAGNEKLFF
TGCGCCAGCAGCTACGCCGGGAATGAAAAACTGTTTTTT
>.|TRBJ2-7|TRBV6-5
CASSQTGTANYEQYF
TGTGCCAGCAGCCAGACCGGGACGGCCAACTACGAGCAGTACTTC
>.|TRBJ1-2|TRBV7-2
CASSPGSGYGYTF
TGTGCCAGCAGCCCAGGGTCGGGCTATGGCTACACCTTC
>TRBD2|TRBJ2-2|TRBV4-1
CASSGSSSGENTGELFF
TGCGCCAGCAGCGGATCTTCTAGCGGGGAGAACACCGGGGAGCTGTTTTTT
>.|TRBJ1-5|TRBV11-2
CASSSENQPQHF
TGTGCCAGCAGCTCGGAAAATCAGCCCCAGCATTTT
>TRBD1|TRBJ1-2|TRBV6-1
CASSEAILQGDYGYTF
TGTGCCAGCAGTGAAGCGATCCTACAGGGGGACTATGGCTACACCTTC
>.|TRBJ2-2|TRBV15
CATSLGGTGELFF
TGTGCCACCAGTTTGGGAGGTACCGGGGAGCTGTTTTTT
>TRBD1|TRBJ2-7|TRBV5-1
CASSWTGLSYEQYF
TGCGCCAGCAGCTGGACAGGGCTCTCCTACGAGCAGTACTTC
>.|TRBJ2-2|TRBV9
CASSVRKGAGELFF
TGTGCCAGCAGCGTAAGAAAGGGGGCCGGGGAGCTGTTTTTT